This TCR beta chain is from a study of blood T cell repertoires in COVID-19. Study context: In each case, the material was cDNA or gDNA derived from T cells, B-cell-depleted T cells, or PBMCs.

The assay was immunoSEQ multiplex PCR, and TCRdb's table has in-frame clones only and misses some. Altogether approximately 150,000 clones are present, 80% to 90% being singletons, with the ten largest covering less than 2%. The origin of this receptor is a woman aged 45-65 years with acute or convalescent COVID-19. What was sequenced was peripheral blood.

The CDR3 loop reads CASSYLGAQYF. CDR3 DNA sequence: TGTGCCAGCAGTTACCTCGGGGCCCAGTACTTC. The rearrangement links TRBV12-3 or TRBV12-4 to TRBJ2-5; D may be TRBD2 (5 bases). The CDR3 sequence is 11 residues long. V gave up 4 bases and J gave up 9 bases, with 9 bases separating them.